One and the same sample provided the 30 T cell receptor beta chains below, sequenced in a study of blood T cells in healthy people across ages. A second PCR, run for roughly 7 to 11 cycles, used a sample-barcoded 5' primer plus a J-beta primer mix. TCRdb called the 5' RACE reads again in MiXCR, with one record for every CDR3 protein. The table includes roughly 1.7 million distinct CDR3 sequences, roughly 32% detected once. The sample consisted of blood. These receptors all stem from a woman in her twenties or thirties in good health.

The rearrangement uses TRBV20-1 and TRBJ2-7, with D unclear. The ends were cut back, 4 bases at V and 2 bases at J, with 15 bases in the middle. Germline V gene data show CDR1 as DFQATT and CDR2 as SNEGSKA (reference sequence). The CDR3 is made up of 14 amino acids. The CDR3 region is CSAKDAAQPYEQYF. DNA of the CDR3: TGCAGTGCTAAGGACGCCGCGCAGCCCTACGAGCAGTACTTC.

This clonotype was observed a handful of times. This chain joins TRBV10-2 and TRBJ2-5, with 9 bases fitting TRBD2. CDR3 length: 16 amino acids. Per germline, CDR1 WSHSY and CDR2 SAAADI. J lost 3 bases, V lost 4 bases, and 9 bases had no gene match. CDR3 nucleotides: TGCGCCAGCAGTGTTCGCGGGGGGGCTGTGAAAGAGACCCAGTACTTC. This gives the protein CASSVRGGAVKETQYF.

This clonotype occurred a few times. The CDR3 loop is CASSQRSHGAETQYF. The CDR3 bases are TGTGCCAGCAGCCAAAGGTCCCACGGGGCGGAGACCCAGTACTTC. The chain couples TRBV28 to TRBJ2-5; possibly TRBD1 or TRBD2 for D (5 bases each). Trimming stripped 6 bases from V and 5 bases from J, with 19 bases between. This CDR3 region has 15 residues. CDR1 and CDR2 from the germline V gene are MDHEN and SYDVKM.

The chain combines TRBV28 with TRBJ2-5; 10 bases are a match to TRBD2. TRBJ2-7 explains the end of the DNA better; the J call may be wrong. Germline V CDR1 and CDR2: MDHEN, SYDVKM. This CDR3 has 14 amino acids. CDR3 loop: CASENGLAAYEQYF. The CDR3 bases are TGTGCCAGTGAGAACGGACTAGCGGCCTACGAGCAGTACTTC.

Concerning this clonotype itself: This may be a read error, as it is one base from a much larger clone. The rearrangement uses TRBV29-1 and TRBJ2-4; D remains unclear. In germline, CDR1 is SQVTM, CDR2 ANQGSEA. The CDR3 is made up of 15 amino acids. V was shortened by 6 bases and J by 0 bases, with 15 bases between the two germline ends. CDR3 region: CSVETEPLAKNIQYF. The CDR3, as DNA: TGCAGCGTAGAGACGGAACCCTTAGCCAAAAACATTCAGTACTTC. Supplemented by reference TRBV29-1 and TRBJ2-4, the full variable domain reads SAVISQKPSRDICQRGTSLTIQCQVDSQVTMMFWYRQQPGQSLTLIATANQGSEATYESGFVIDKFPISRPNLTFSTLTVSNMSPEDSSIYLCSVETEPLAKNIQYFGAGTRLSVL.

This chain connects TRBV5-1 to TRBJ2-3, with unresolved D. Germline values: CDR1 SGHRS, CDR2 YFSETQ. Trimming removed 2 bases from V and 6 bases from J, with 16 bases in between. This CDR3 has 15 amino acids. The CDR3 region has the DNA TGCGCCAGCAGCTTTCTAGTTGGGGTCGGGGATACGCAGTATTTT. Translated: CASSFLVGVGDTQYF.

V and J are TRBV24-1 and TRBJ2-5, with 8 bases that match TRBD2. Trimming took 3 bases from V and 11 from J; bases not matched to a gene: 19. This CDR3 is 17 amino acids long. CDR1 and CDR2 (germline): KGHDR, SFDVKD. CDR3 bases: TGTGCCACCAGTGATGAGGGACTAGTGGGGGCATACAATGAGCAGTACTTC. The encoded protein is CATSDEGLVGAYNEQYF.

V and J are TRBV5-4 and TRBJ2-3; D is uncertain. The germline V gene has CDR1 SGHNT and CDR2 YYREEE (reference sequence). Trimming took off 4 bases at V and 1 base at J, with 10 bases between the two ends. The CDR3 runs to 14 residues. CDR3 DNA sequence: TGTGCCAGCAGCCCCCCACATGGCACAGATACGCAGTATTTT. As protein: CASSPPHGTDTQYF.

The chain couples TRBV28 to TRBJ2-7; D is ambiguous. Trimming took off 4 bases at V and 3 bases at J, with 19 bases between the two ends. The CDR3 has 16 amino acids. Germline CDR1 reads MDHEN; CDR2 reads SYDVKM. CDR3 residues: CASSSPQSNGVYEQYF. The CDR3, as DNA: TGTGCCAGCAGTTCCCCGCAGAGTAACGGTGTCTACGAGCAGTACTTC.

This clonotype appeared a few times. The rearrangement joins TRBV20-1 to TRBJ2-7, with TRBD2 as a possible D gene (7 bases). Germline-derived CDR1 and CDR2 are DFQATT and SNEGSKA (reference sequence). V lost 6 bases and J 5 bases, leaving 23 bases between the germline ends. The CDR3 is 15 residues long. CDR3: CSAGGPTTSYNEQYF. CDR3 nucleotides: TGCAGTGCGGGGGGGCCGACAACCTCCTATAACGAGCAGTACTTC.

This clonotype was seen repeatedly, ten times or more. This rearrangement joins TRBV2 to TRBJ2-5; the match to TRBD2 covers 8 bases. The CDR3 is 15 amino acids. The trim removed 0 bases at V and 6 bases at J, leaving 6 bases unmatched. CDR1 is SNHLY, CDR2 FYNNEI, per germline. For the CDR3, the DNA is TGTGCCAGCAGTGAAGCGAGCGGGGGTATAAAGACCCAGTACTTC. It specifies CASSEASGGIKTQYF.

The chain employs TRBV9 and TRBJ2-4, with D possibly TRBD1 on 6 matching bases. The DNA end is a closer match to TRBJ2-7, so the J assignment may be wrong. Per germline, CDR1 SGDLS and CDR2 YYNGEE. The CDR3 contains 15 residues. CDR3 nucleotides: TGTGCCAGCAGCGTAGGAGGGGGAAGTAACCACGAGCAGTACTTC. This codes for CASSVGGGSNHEQYF.

This clonotype was counted between two and nine times. The rearrangement uses TRBV3-1 and TRBJ2-7; 7 bases are shared with TRBD1. Looked up from germline, CDR1 is LGHDT and CDR2 is YNNKEL (reference sequence). Losses at the gene ends were 5 bases for V and 2 bases for J; bases not matched to a gene: 9. The CDR3 sequence is 15 residues long. Here the CDR3 DNA reads TGTGCCAGCAGCTCCTCAAAGACAGGGACCTACGAGCAGTACTTC. It translates to CASSSSKTGTYEQYF.

The chain employs TRBV20-1 and TRBJ2-1; 8 bases are shared with TRBD1. With 5 bases clipped from V and 10 bases from J, the junction kept 16 bases outside the gene matches. Germline CDR1 is DFQATT and CDR2 is SNEGSKA (reference sequence). The CDR3 runs to 15 residues. The chain's CDR3 is CSAPTRGQGLGEQFF. The CDR3 coding sequence is TGCAGTGCTCCTACACGTGGACAGGGCCTTGGGGAGCAGTTCTTC.

Concerning this clonotype itself: At one of its ends the junction is not consistent with the germline gene, which may arise from a read error. The V call is TRBV5-1, the J call TRBJ1-2; TRBD1 might be the D (6 bases). The CDR3 contains 13 residues. Per the germline V gene, CDR1 is SGHRS and CDR2 is YFSETQ. The CDR3: CASSLEGQSGYTF. Here the CDR3 DNA reads TGCGCCAGTAGCTTGGAAGGACAGAGTGGCTACACCTTC.

This clonotype was counted only a few times. The chain has TRBV21-1 and TRBJ2-5; no DNA check was done on the table's D call, TRBD1. TRBV21-1 is described as a pseudogene. The length of the CDR3 is 16 residues. CDR3 region: CASSKVVPRPRETQYF. CDR3 nucleotides: TGTGCCAGCAGCAAAGTGGTCCCCCGGCCAAGAGAGACCCAGTACTTC.

The chain joins TRBV27 to TRBJ1-1; D may be TRBD1 (6 bases). The V gene lost 5 bases and the J gene lost 3 bases, with 13 bases spanning the gap. The CDR3 extends over 14 amino acids. Germline CDR1 MNHEY, CDR2 SMNVEV (reference sequence). CDR3 sequence (DNA): TGTGCCAGCAGTCTACAGGGAAGCGACACTGAAGCTTTCTTT. Translation: CASSLQGSDTEAFF.

This clonotype was counted at least ten times. The gene calls are TRBV29-1 and TRBJ2-4, with unresolved D. The CDR3 contains 13 residues. Germline assignment: CDR1 SQVTM and CDR2 ANQGSEA. V was trimmed by 5 bases and J by 0 bases, leaving 8 bases between them. CDR3 nucleotides: TGCAGCGTTTTCCGCGTAGCCAAAAACATTCAGTACTTC. This encodes CSVFRVAKNIQYF.

The chain links TRBV27 to TRBJ2-5, with 10 bases aligning to TRBD2. CDR3 size: 19 residues. J was trimmed by 1 base and V by 1 base; bases with no gene match: 12. Germline V lookup: CDR1 MNHEY, CDR2 SMNVEV (reference sequence). The CDR3 bases are TGTGCCAGCAGTTTATTGGGGCGAACTAGCGGGATCTCCCAAGAGACCCAGTACTTC. Translated, it gives CASSLLGRTSGISQETQYF.

Ten or more counts support this clonotype. Here the CDR3 DNA reads TGCAGCGCCCGAGAACAGCAAGAGACCCAGTACTTC. This translates into CSAREQQETQYF. This chain joins TRBV29-1 and TRBJ2-5; D gene uncertain. CDR1 is SQVTM, CDR2 ANQGSEA, per germline. Trimming took off 7 bases at V and 2 bases at J, with 11 bases between the two ends. This CDR3 comprises 12 residues.

The chain joins TRBV5-6 to TRBJ2-7, with 15 bases aligning to TRBD2. The V gene end was trimmed by 4 bases and the J gene end by 7 bases; junction bases not matched to a gene: 18. Per the germline V gene, CDR1 is SGHDT and CDR2 is YYEEEE. The CDR3 is 19 residues long. As DNA, the CDR3 is TGTGCCAGCAGCCCGGACGGACTAGCGGGAGGGCCAAAGTGGGATGAGCAGTACTTC. Encoded protein: CASSPDGLAGGPKWDEQYF.

This clonotype has just a few counts. This chain joins TRBV27 and TRBJ2-7; no firm D call. Trimming cost V 5 bases and J 8 bases, with 10 bases left between them. The germline V gene encodes CDR1 MNHEY and CDR2 SMNVEV (reference sequence). The CDR3 has 11 amino acids. The CDR3 sequence is CASSLCTQQYF. CDR3 coding DNA: TGTGCCAGCAGTCTCTGCACGCAGCAGTACTTC.

This chain joins TRBV24-1 and TRBJ2-1; 10 bases match TRBD1. The V and J ends lost 5 bases and 7 bases, in that order; junction bases with no gene match: 7. CDR3 length: 15 amino acids. CDR1 is KGHDR, CDR2 SFDVKD, per germline. The DNA of the CDR3 is TGTGCCACCAGTGCGAGACAGGGGGCAGGGAATGAGCAGTTCTTC. Its translation is CATSARQGAGNEQFF.

For this clonotype: One end of the junction varies from germline; a read error may be responsible. The chain uses TRBV7-6 and TRBJ1-3; D ambiguous. Per the germline V gene, CDR1 is SGHVS and CDR2 is FNYEAQ. This CDR3 spans 16 amino acids. As DNA, the CDR3 is TGTGTCAGCAGCTTAGCACGGCCGGGTAGTGGAAACACCATATATTTT. Translation: CVSSLARPGSGNTIYF.

The chain links TRBV20-1 to TRBJ2-7; a possible D gene is TRBD1 (5 bases). The CDR3 covers 12 residues. Germline assignment: CDR1 DFQATT and CDR2 SNEGSKA (reference sequence). V dropped 3 bases and J dropped 7 bases, with 13 bases sitting between them. As DNA, the CDR3 is TGCAGTGCTAGGCGTGGGGCAATTGAGCAGTACTTC. This gives the protein CSARRGAIEQYF.

A remark on this clonotype: One junction end disagrees with the germline gene, perhaps due to a read error. The V gene is TRBV5-1, the J gene TRBJ1-1, with 9 bases fitting TRBD1. The germline V gene has CDR1 SGHRS and CDR2 YFSETQ. The CDR3 has 15 residues. The CDR3 sequence: CASSLTQGAFTEAFF. For the CDR3, the DNA is TGCGCTAGCAGCTTAACACAGGGGGCCTTCACTGAAGCTTTCTTT.

This clonotype was seen more than once but under ten times. Here the CDR3 reads CSAQTGNQPQHF. The CDR3 DNA follows: TGCAGTGCCCAGACAGGGAATCAGCCCCAGCATTTT. The rearrangement links TRBV20-1 to TRBJ1-5, with TRBD1 matching over 7 bases. V gave up 6 bases and J gave up 4 bases; unmatched junction bases: 3. Germline V lookup: CDR1 DFQATT, CDR2 SNEGSKA (reference sequence). The CDR3 covers 12 residues.

This clonotype was detected ten times or more. The chain joins TRBV4-1 to TRBJ2-5; D unresolved. V lost 0 bases to trimming and J lost 0 bases, with 8 bases between them. The CDR3 length is 15 residues. Germline assignment: CDR1 MGHRA and CDR2 YSYEKL. CDR3 loop: CASSQDRVYQETQYF. CDR3 nucleotides: TGCGCCAGCAGCCAAGATAGGGTGTACCAAGAGACCCAGTACTTC.

Note on this clonotype: This may be a read error, as it is one base from a much larger clone. The chain uses TRBV20-1 and TRBJ2-5; 8 bases are shared with TRBD2. Unmatched junction bases numbered 14, after V lost 6 bases and J lost 5 bases. This CDR3 has 15 amino acids. Germline V gene data show CDR1 as DFQATT and CDR2 as SNEGSKA (reference sequence). Written as DNA, the CDR3 is TGCAGTGCCGCGGTAACGGGGGGGTTCGGTGAGACCCAGTACTTC. Encoded protein: CSAAVTGGFGETQYF.

This clonotype showed up just a few times. V usage is TRBV11-2 and J usage is TRBJ2-3; weak D call: TRBD1 (5 bases). CDR3 length equals 15 residues. V lost 0 bases, J lost 7 bases, and 14 bases lay in between. CDR1 SGHAT and CDR2 FQNNGV come from the germline V gene. This CDR3 reads CASSLDGRGTNTQYF. CDR3 sequence (DNA): TGTGCCAGCAGCTTAGATGGAAGGGGCACGAATACGCAGTATTTT.